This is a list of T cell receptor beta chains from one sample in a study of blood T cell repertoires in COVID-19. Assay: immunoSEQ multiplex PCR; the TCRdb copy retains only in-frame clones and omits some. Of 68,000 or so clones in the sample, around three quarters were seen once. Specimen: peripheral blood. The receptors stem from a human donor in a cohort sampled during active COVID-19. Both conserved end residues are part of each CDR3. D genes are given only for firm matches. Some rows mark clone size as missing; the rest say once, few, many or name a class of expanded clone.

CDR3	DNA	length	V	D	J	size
CAISEGRGNQPQHF	TGTGCCATCAGTGAGGGCAGGGGAAATCAGCCCCAGCATTTT	14	TRBV10-3	-	TRBJ1-5	few
CASSHDRDYGYTF	TGTGCCAGCAGCCACGACAGGGACTATGGCTACACCTTC	13	TRBV7-2	TRBD1	TRBJ1-2	-
CASSPGTGAGETQYF	TGTGCCAGCAGTCCCGGGACAGGGGCTGGAGAGACCCAGTACTTC	15	TRBV28	TRBD1	TRBJ2-5	once
CATSRGYGTGELFF	TGTGCCACCAGCAGAGGATACGGCACCGGGGAGCTGTTTTTT	14	TRBV15	-	TRBJ2-2	-
CASSVTSGPSTDTQYF	TGTGCCAGCAGCGTCACTAGCGGGCCTAGCACAGATACGCAGTATTTT	16	TRBV9	TRBD2	TRBJ2-3	few
CASSPRMTTGTGSEQYF	TGTGCCAGCTCACCTCGAATGACAACCGGGACAGGTTCCGAGCAGTACTTC	17	TRBV18	TRBD1	TRBJ2-7	once
CASSPTGGSNQPQHF	TGTGCCAGCAGCCCGACAGGGGGGAGCAATCAGCCCCAGCATTTT	15	TRBV11-2	TRBD1	TRBJ1-5	once
CASSQEVGVLGGYEQYF	TGTGCCAGCAGCCAAGAGGTGGGCGTCCTCGGGGGGTACGAGCAGTACTTC	17	TRBV4-2	TRBD2	TRBJ2-7	-
CASSQALVGGNEQFF	TGTGCCAGCAGCCAAGCACTAGTAGGTGGGAATGAGCAGTTCTTC	15	TRBV14	-	TRBJ2-1	-
CASSLRLWRLGQHSPLHF	TGCGCCAGCAGCTTGCGGCTTTGGCGGTTGGGACAGCATTCACCCCTCCACTTT	18	TRBV5-1	TRBD1	TRBJ1-6	-
CASSSGLDMQYF	TGTGCCAGCAGCTCAGGGTTAGATATGCAGTATTTT	12	TRBV28	-	TRBJ2-3	-
CASSPNPSQPQHF	TGTGCCAGCAGTCCCAACCCCAGTCAGCCCCAGCATTTT	13	TRBV6-5	-	TRBJ1-5	-
CAITGFDRADYGYTF	TGTGCCATCACAGGATTCGACAGGGCGGACTATGGCTACACCTTC	15	TRBV10-3	TRBD1	TRBJ1-2	-
CASSFSTGYSYNEQFF	TGTGCCAGCAGCTTCTCGACAGGCTACTCCTACAATGAGCAGTTCTTC	16	TRBV7-6	-	TRBJ2-1	-
CASSRGGVKEKLFF	TGTGCCAGCAGCCGTGGGGGGGTAAAGGAAAAACTGTTTTTT	14	TRBV7-9	-	TRBJ1-4	-
CASSSSAGEDTQYF	TGCGCCAGCAGCTCATCCGCGGGCGAGGATACGCAGTATTTT	14	TRBV5-1	-	TRBJ2-3	-
CASRSGTSAYNEQFF	TGTGCCAGCAGATCCGGGACTAGCGCCTACAATGAGCAGTTCTTC	15	TRBV27	TRBD2	TRBJ2-1	-
CASSPGHSTDTQYF	TGTGCCAGCAGCCCGGGACACAGCACAGATACGCAGTATTTT	14	TRBV7-3	-	TRBJ2-3	-
CATPGLGTGGIRNTIYF	TGTGCCACCCCTGGGCTCGGGACAGGGGGCATAAGAAACACCATATATTTT	17	TRBV6-4	TRBD1	TRBJ1-3	-
CASSFGQGRNQPQHF	TGTGCCAGCAGTTTCGGACAGGGCCGCAATCAGCCCCAGCATTTT	15	TRBV28	TRBD1	TRBJ1-5	few
CASSWAGADTQYF	TGTGCCAGCAGTTGGGCGGGGGCAGATACGCAGTATTTT	13	TRBV12-3/TRBV12-4	TRBD2	TRBJ2-3	-
CATSRGGSTGELFF	TGTGCCACCAGTCGCGGGGGCTCCACCGGGGAGCTGTTTTTT	14	TRBV24-1	-	TRBJ2-2	-
CASSPAARNYGYTF	TGTGCCAGCAGTCCGGCTGCCAGGAACTATGGCTACACCTTC	14	TRBV27	-	TRBJ1-2	-
CAWEHGSGNPYEQYF	TGTGCCTGGGAACACGGCTCAGGGAACCCCTACGAGCAGTACTTC	15	TRBV30	-	TRBJ2-7	-
CASRLRISTEAFF	TGTGCCAGCAGGTTACGTATTAGCACTGAAGCTTTCTTT	13	TRBV6-5	-	TRBJ1-1	-
CASSYGGRLFF	TGTGCCAGCAGTTACGGGGGGAGGCTGTTTTTT	11	TRBV6-5	-	TRBJ1-4	few
CAISEQGNEKLFF	TGTGCCATCAGTGAACAGGGGAACGAAAAACTGTTTTTT	13	TRBV10-3	TRBD1	TRBJ1-4	-
CASSLALRGRKYNEQFF	TGTGCCAGCAGCTTAGCGCTGCGGGGGCGTAAGTACAATGAGCAGTTCTTC	17	TRBV7-6	-	TRBJ2-1	-
CASNPGTGGSLDTQYF	TGTGCCAGCAATCCCGGGACAGGGGGCTCATTGGATACGCAGTATTTT	16	TRBV28	TRBD1	TRBJ2-3	-
CASSSLAGAYEQYF	TGTGCCAGCAGTTCCCTGGCAGGGGCCTACGAGCAGTACTTC	14	TRBV27	-	TRBJ2-7	few
CASSMKSNTEAFF	TGTGCCAGCAGTATGAAGAGCAACACTGAAGCTTTCTTT	13	TRBV6-5	-	TRBJ1-1	-
CASSLKSTPGGPNTGELFF	TGTGCCAGCAGCTTAAAGTCCACGCCAGGGGGCCCGAACACCGGGGAGCTGTTTTTT	19	TRBV7-2	TRBD1	TRBJ2-2	-
CARGGAARNEEQYF	TGTGCCAGGGGAGGCGCAGCCCGGAATGAAGAGCAGTACTTC	14	TRBV7-9	-	TRBJ2-7	-
CASSSSPGLAGVGEQFF	TGTGCCAGCAGCTCGTCTCCGGGACTAGCGGGAGTGGGGGAGCAGTTCTTC	17	TRBV7-2	TRBD2	TRBJ2-1	-
CASSLRGPDEQYF	TGTGCCAGCAGCTTAAGGGGGCCGGACGAGCAGTACTTC	13	TRBV7-6	TRBD1	TRBJ2-7	-
CASSMDRHTEAFF	TGTGCCAGTAGTATGGACAGGCACACTGAAGCTTTCTTT	13	TRBV19	TRBD1	TRBJ1-1	-
CASSQGDRVGEKLFF	TGCGCCAGCAGCCAAGGGGACAGGGTAGGGGAAAAACTGTTTTTT	15	TRBV4-3	TRBD1	TRBJ1-4	-
CASSLTGNTEAFF	TGTGCCAGCAGCTTGACAGGCAATACTGAAGCTTTCTTT	13	TRBV9	-	TRBJ1-1	-
CAWSVPSGRTDTQYF	TGTGCCTGGAGTGTACCGAGCGGGAGAACAGATACGCAGTATTTT	15	TRBV30	TRBD2	TRBJ2-3	-
CASSLTGGNDGELFF	TGCGCCAGCAGCTTGACGGGCGGGAACGACGGGGAGCTGTTTTTT	15	TRBV5-1	-	TRBJ2-2	-
CASSREGGIQYF	TGTGCCAGCAGCCGCGAGGGAGGCATTCAGTACTTC	12	TRBV14	-	TRBJ2-4	-
CASSSSGSGGSEQYF	TGTGCCAGCAGTTCTAGCGGGAGCGGGGGGAGCGAGCAGTACTTC	15	TRBV7-3	TRBD2	TRBJ2-7	-